This T cell receptor (beta chain) is from a study of CD8+CD57+ T cells in acquired aplastic anemia. In the study overall: Mean DNA quantity obtained from sorted CD4+ and CD8+ cells was around 2.9 ug. Points from the study as a whole: Significance was not reached for CD8+ Simpson's diversity between patients and controls. Patients and controls shared about 27 CD8+ CDR3 sequences.

This clonotype was observed many times. Its cognate antigen is unknown. Using genomic DNA as the template, TCR beta VDJ and CDR3 profiling was carried out. TCRdb reanalysed the reads using MiXCR and keeps one entry per CDR3 protein. This table holds a few hundred thousand distinct CDR3 sequences, approximately 55% found once. The CDR3 covers 11 residues. The ends were cut back, 6 bases at V and 3 bases at J, with 4 bases in the middle. This clonotype was sampled from a human donor with severe aplastic anemia or a healthy control (not recorded which). Specimen: sorted CD4+, CD8+, or CD8+CD57+ T cells (not recorded which) from PBMCs. The chain recombines TRBV12-3 or TRBV12-4 with TRBJ2-3; D ambiguous. The CDR3 nucleotides are TGTGCCAGCAGGAAAACAGATACGCAGTATTTT. It is translated as CASRKTDTQYF.